What follows is one TCR beta chain and its context. The antigen remains undetermined. The authors incorporated unique molecular identifiers into the TCR beta cDNA libraries. MiXCR, applied by TCRdb to the PCR reads, yields one record per CDR3 protein. In the table there are more than 450,000 distinct CDR3 sequences, 34% of which are singletons. This CDR3 is built from 11 residues. Trimming removed 5 bases from V and 12 bases from J, with 13 bases in between. The germline CDR1 and CDR2 sequences are SGHDT and YYEEEE. These data belong to a study of post-analysis software for immune sequencing data. Across the study: Included courses were relapsing-remitting and secondary progressive multiple sclerosis; progressive-relapsing multiple sclerosis was also included. Broader study findings: About five TRBV segments, including TRBV5-6, TRBV5-1 and TRBV20-1, were more frequent in patients than controls. Significantly lower normalized Chao1 diversity was seen in multiple sclerosis patients than in controls.

The sequence was obtained from a girl younger than 18 with multiple sclerosis. V gene TRBV5-6 combines with J gene TRBJ2-3, with D unresolved. Material for sequencing was blood. The CDR3 DNA reads TGTGCCAGCAGACTTGGGGATCCACAGTATTTT. It encodes CASRLGDPQYF.